These 8 T cell receptor beta chains were all obtained from the same sample, sequenced in a study of early T cells in non-severe SARS-CoV-2 infection. TCRdb ran MiXCR on the 5' RACE reads and lists one entry per CDR3 protein. Of fewer than 30,000 distinct CDR3 sequences listed, 5.3% are singletons. Sequenced: whole blood. These receptor sequences come from an adult who was a healthcare worker with PCR-confirmed SARS-CoV-2 infection or an uninfected control (not recorded which).

The sample holds many counts of this clonotype. The chain carries TRBV5-5 and TRBJ1-2; D remains ambiguous. Per the germline V gene, CDR1 is SGHKS and CDR2 is YYEKEE (reference sequence). V lost 2 bases, J lost 4 bases, and 6 bases lay in between. CDR3 size: 12 residues. The CDR3 sequence: CASSFEGYGYTF. CDR3 in DNA: TGTGCCAGCAGCTTTGAAGGCTATGGCTACACCTTC.

The sample holds many counts of this clonotype. The chain links TRBV20-1 to TRBJ2-1; D is possibly TRBD2 (6 bases). In germline, CDR1 is DFQATT, CDR2 SNEGSKA (reference sequence). V shed 5 bases and J shed 3 bases, with 14 bases lying between them. There are 14 residues in the CDR3. The CDR3 loop reads CSAPPGSGYNEQFF. CDR3 sequence (DNA): TGCAGTGCTCCCCCTGGTAGCGGCTACAATGAGCAGTTCTTC.

This clonotype has more than one count but fewer than ten. J is TRBJ2-7 and V is TRBV27; 12 bases are a match to TRBD2. Germline-derived CDR1 and CDR2 are MNHEY and SMNVEV (reference sequence). The length of the CDR3 is 14 residues. With 9 bases clipped from V and 2 bases from J, the junction kept 5 bases outside the gene matches. DNA of the CDR3: TGTGCCAGTAGACTAGCGGGAGCGGCCTACGAGCAGTACTTC. This gives the protein CASRLAGAAYEQYF.

This clonotype was seen ten or more times. V and J are TRBV4-1 and TRBJ1-1, with D possibly being TRBD1 (5 bases). CDR1 MGHRA and CDR2 YSYEKL come from the germline V gene. Deletions cut 0 bases from V and 0 bases from J, with 11 bases between. The CDR3 sequence is 16 residues long. In DNA, the CDR3 is TGCGCCAGCAGCCAAGATCGGGCAGGGTTGAACACTGAAGCTTTCTTT. The encoded protein is CASSQDRAGLNTEAFF.

This clonotype has ten or more counts. The V and J genes are TRBV14 and TRBJ2-5, with a tentative D call TRBD2 (5 bases). V shed 4 bases and J shed 5 bases, with 17 bases lying between them. This CDR3 has 15 amino acids. Per germline, CDR1 SGHDN and CDR2 FVKESK. The CDR3 region is CASSLRTKWEETQYF. The CDR3 DNA is TGTGCCAGCAGCCTCCGCACGAAATGGGAGGAGACCCAGTACTTC.

Only a few counts were recorded for this clonotype. The CDR3 spells CASRRDDYGYTF. CDR3 nucleotides: TGCGCCAGCAGGCGGGATGACTATGGCTACACCTTC. This chain uses TRBV10-2 with TRBJ1-2; no clear D gene. Germline V lookup: CDR1 WSHSY, CDR2 SAAADI. This CDR3 contains 12 residues. V was pared by 6 bases and J by 3 bases, with 8 bases between.

This clonotype has ten or more counts. The CDR3 DNA follows: TGTGCCAGCAGCCCCCGCGGACTAGCTAATCATAATGAGCAGTTCTTC. Encoded protein: CASSPRGLANHNEQFF. The chain links TRBV7-2 to TRBJ2-1, with 8 bases matching TRBD2. V lost 5 bases and J lost 7; bases outside the gene matches: 13. CDR1 is SGHTA, CDR2 FQGNSA, per germline. The CDR3 is 16 residues long.

This clonotype appeared many times. This chain joins TRBV7-8 and TRBJ2-7; maybe TRBD2 (6 bases). V was shortened by 1 base and J by 4 bases, with 17 bases between the two germline ends. The V gene's germline CDR1 is SGHVS and CDR2 FQNEAQ. The CDR3 is made up of 16 amino acids. The CDR3 here is CASSLVVAGPRYEQYF. In DNA, the CDR3 is TGTGCCAGCAGCTTAGTTGTGGCGGGACCACGGTACGAGCAGTACTTC.